The present entry profiles one T cell receptor beta chain with its context. The antigen is undetermined. This sample's treatment: approximately 9-day PBMC culture with coronavirus spike peptide pools or control peptides (ViraFEST assay). The data originate from a study of vaccination and CD4 T cells after COVID-19. CD4+ T cells that had been cultured provided DNA sequenced with the Oncomine TCR Beta short-read assay. TCRdb itself ran the PCR reads through MiXCR, one entry per CDR3 protein. The sample records about 20,000 distinct CDR3 sequences, about 40% being singletons. The input for sequencing was CD4+ T cells from blood, cultured in vitro, taken before SARS-CoV-2 vaccination. The sequence was obtained from a human donor who received a COVID-19 vaccine.

In nucleotides, the CDR3 is TGCAGTGCTAGAGTCCCCGGGACCTCGTACAATTTTAACTATGGCTACACCTTC. Encoded protein: CSARVPGTSYNFNYGYTF. The chain couples TRBV20-1 to TRBJ1-2, with D tentatively TRBD1 (5 bases). The CDR3 covers 18 residues. V shed 1 base and J shed 1 base, with 22 bases lying between them. Germline-derived CDR1 and CDR2 are DFQATT and SNEGSKA (reference sequence).